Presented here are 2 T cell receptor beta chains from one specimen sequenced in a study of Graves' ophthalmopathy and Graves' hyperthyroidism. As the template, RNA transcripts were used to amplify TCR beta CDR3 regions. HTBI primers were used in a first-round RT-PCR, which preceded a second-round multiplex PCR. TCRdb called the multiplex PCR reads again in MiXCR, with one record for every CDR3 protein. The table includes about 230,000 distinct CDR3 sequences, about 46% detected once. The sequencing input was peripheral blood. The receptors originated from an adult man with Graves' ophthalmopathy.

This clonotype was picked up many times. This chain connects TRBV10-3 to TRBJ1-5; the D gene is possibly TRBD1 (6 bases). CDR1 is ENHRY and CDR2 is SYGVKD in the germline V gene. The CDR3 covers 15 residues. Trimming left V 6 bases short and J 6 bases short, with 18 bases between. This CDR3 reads CAISLDRDKRQPQHF. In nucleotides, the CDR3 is TGTGCCATCAGCCTGGACCGGGACAAACGTCAGCCCCAGCATTTT.

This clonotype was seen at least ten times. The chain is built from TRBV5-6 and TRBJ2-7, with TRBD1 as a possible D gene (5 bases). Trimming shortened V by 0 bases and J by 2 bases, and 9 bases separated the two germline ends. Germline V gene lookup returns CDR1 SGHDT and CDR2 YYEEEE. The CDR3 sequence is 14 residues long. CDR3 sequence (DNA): TGTGCCAGCAGCTTGGTCGGACAAACCTACGAGCAGTACTTC. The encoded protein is CASSLVGQTYEQYF.